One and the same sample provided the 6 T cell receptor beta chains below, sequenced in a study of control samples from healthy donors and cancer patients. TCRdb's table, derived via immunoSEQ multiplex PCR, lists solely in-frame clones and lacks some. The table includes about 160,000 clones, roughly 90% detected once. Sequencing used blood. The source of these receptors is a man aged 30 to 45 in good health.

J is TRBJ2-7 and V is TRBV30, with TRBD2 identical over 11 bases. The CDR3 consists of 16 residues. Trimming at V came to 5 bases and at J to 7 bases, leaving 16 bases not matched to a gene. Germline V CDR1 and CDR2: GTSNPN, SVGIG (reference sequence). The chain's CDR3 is CAWSPPRTSGRSEQYF. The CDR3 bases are TGTGCCTGGTCTCCCCCCCGGACTAGCGGGCGAAGTGAGCAGTACTTC.

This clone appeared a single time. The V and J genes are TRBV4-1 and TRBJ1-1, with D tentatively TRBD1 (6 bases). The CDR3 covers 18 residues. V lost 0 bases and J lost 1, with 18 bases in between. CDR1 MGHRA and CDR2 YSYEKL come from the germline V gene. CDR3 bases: TGCGCCAGCAGCCAAGATAGGACGGCAGGGGTTGAGAACACTGAAGCTTTCTTT. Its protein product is CASSQDRTAGVENTEAFF.

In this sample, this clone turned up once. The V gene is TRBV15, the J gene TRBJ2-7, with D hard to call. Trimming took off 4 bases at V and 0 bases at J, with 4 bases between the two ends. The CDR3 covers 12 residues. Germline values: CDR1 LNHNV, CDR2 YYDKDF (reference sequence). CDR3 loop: CATSTYSYEQYF. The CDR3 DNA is TGTGCCACCAGCACTTACTCCTACGAGCAGTACTTC.

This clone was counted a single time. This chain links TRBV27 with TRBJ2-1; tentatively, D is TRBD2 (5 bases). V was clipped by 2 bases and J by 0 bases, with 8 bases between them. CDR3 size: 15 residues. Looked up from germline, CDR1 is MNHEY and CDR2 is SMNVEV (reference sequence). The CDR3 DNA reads TGTGCCAGCAGTTTAATAGGAGGCTCCTACAATGAGCAGTTCTTC. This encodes CASSLIGGSYNEQFF.

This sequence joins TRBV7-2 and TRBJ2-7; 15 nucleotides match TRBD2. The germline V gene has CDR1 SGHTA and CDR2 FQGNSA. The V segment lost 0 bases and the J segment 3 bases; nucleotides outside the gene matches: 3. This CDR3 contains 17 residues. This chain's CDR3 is CASSLAWTSGGGYEQYF. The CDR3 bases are TGTGCCAGCAGCTTAGCATGGACTAGCGGGGGGGGCTACGAGCAGTACTTC.

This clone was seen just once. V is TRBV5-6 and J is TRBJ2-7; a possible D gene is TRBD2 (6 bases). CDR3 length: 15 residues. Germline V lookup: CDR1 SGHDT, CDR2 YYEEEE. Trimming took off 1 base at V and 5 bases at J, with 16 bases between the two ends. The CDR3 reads CASSLRGSAIDEQYF. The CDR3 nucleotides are TGTGCCAGCAGCTTGCGGGGGTCCGCTATCGACGAGCAGTACTTC.